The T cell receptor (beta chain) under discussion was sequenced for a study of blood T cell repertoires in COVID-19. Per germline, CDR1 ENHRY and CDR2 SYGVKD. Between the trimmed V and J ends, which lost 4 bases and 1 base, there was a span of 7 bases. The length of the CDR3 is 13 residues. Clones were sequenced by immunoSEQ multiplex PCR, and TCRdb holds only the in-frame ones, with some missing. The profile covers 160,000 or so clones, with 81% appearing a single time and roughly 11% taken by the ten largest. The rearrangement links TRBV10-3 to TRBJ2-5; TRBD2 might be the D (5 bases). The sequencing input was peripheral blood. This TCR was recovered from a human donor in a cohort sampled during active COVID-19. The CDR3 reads CAISASGQETQYF. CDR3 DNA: TGTGCCATCAGTGCCAGCGGCCAAGAGACCCAGTACTTC.